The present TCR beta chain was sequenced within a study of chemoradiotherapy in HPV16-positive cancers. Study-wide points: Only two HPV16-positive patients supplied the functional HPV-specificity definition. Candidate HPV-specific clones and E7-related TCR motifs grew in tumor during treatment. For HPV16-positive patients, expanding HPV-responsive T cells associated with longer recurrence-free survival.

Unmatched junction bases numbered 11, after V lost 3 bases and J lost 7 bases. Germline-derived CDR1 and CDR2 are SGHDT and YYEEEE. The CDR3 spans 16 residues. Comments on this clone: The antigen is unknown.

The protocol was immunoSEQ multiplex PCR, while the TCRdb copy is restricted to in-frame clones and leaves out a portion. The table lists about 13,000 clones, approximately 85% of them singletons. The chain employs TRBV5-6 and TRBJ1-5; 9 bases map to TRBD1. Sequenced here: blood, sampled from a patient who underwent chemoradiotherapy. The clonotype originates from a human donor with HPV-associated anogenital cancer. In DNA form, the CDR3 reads TGTGCCAGCAGCTCCACGGGACAGGGAATCGGGCAGCCCCAGCATTTT. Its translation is CASSSTGQGIGQPQHF. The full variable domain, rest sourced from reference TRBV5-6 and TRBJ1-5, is DAGVTQSPTHLIKTRGQQVTLRCSPKSGHDTVSWYQQALGQGPQFIFQYYEEEERQRGNFPDRFSGHQFPNYSSELNVNALLLGDSALYLCASSSTGQGIGQPQHFGDGTRLSIL.